This T cell receptor beta chain appears in the sequencing data of a study of blood T cell repertoires in COVID-19. TCRdb's copy holds only in-frame clones and misses some; the assay was immunoSEQ multiplex PCR. The sample shows under 40,000 clones, roughly 84% of them seen only once. The TCR comes from a man between 65 and 79 years old with active COVID-19. The sample consisted of peripheral blood.

CDR3 region: CASSLFVAGDRGEQYF. The CDR3 DNA sequence: TGTGCCAGCAGTTTATTCGTGGCAGGGGATCGAGGCGAGCAGTACTTC. V and J are TRBV28 and TRBJ2-7; TRBD1 is a possible D gene (6 bases). The V gene lost 1 base and the J gene lost 6 bases, with 19 bases spanning the gap. The CDR3 is 16 amino acids. Germline CDR1 reads MDHEN; CDR2 reads SYDVKM.